This T cell receptor (beta chain) was sequenced during a study of blood T cells in healthy people across ages. The sample holds a few counts of this clonotype. With a much larger clone just one base away, this may be a read error. Using a J-beta primer mix together with a sample-barcoded 5' primer, a second PCR was run for roughly 7 to 11 cycles. TCRdb independently ran MiXCR on the 5' RACE reads; one entry per CDR3 protein. The sample consists of 600,000 to 850,000 distinct CDR3 sequences, roughly 25% of them appearing once. CDR3 length: 14 residues. The V segment lost 2 bases and the J segment 5 bases; nucleotides outside the gene matches: 3. CDR1 is SGHNT and CDR2 is YYREEE in the germline V gene (reference sequence). The same specimen was also included in a second study, on T cells of mothers and their children.

This sequence was found in a boy aged 10-17 years in good health. The V call is TRBV5-4, the J call TRBJ2-5; 10 positions agree with TRBD2. Sequences were obtained from blood. CDR3 in amino acids: CASSFLAGDETQYF. CDR3 nucleotide sequence: TGTGCCAGCAGCTTCCTAGCGGGAGATGAGACCCAGTACTTC.